The clone carrying this TCR beta chain was recorded only once. The study drew participants aged about 18 to 95 years from fewer than 30 US areas. Grouping used clinical history reported by participants in a survey and questionnaire. Cohort 3 donors counted as recovered after two negative PCRs, clearance, or resolved symptoms. The data belong to a study of blood T cell repertoires in COVID-19. As processed by the authors: The authors estimated nucleated cell counts from reference gene primer amplification. The protocol was immunoSEQ multiplex PCR, while the TCRdb copy is restricted to in-frame clones and leaves out a portion. The V and J calls and the clone size are those of that table, but D and trimming were determined from the DNA. In the table there are 300,000 to 450,000 clones, about 89% of which are singletons. This CDR3 contains 16 residues. Germline V lookup: CDR1 SGHRS, CDR2 YFSETQ. The trim removed 0 bases at V and 4 bases at J, leaving 6 bases unmatched.

Sequencing used PBMCs or T cells enriched from blood (not recorded which). This receptor was obtained from a man younger than 45 who had recovered from COVID-19. The rearrangement joins TRBV5-1 to TRBJ2-5; 10 nucleotides match TRBD1. CDR3 in DNA: TGCGCCAGCAGCTTGGGTGGGACAGGGGTCCCAGAGACCCAGTACTTC. Its translation: CASSLGGTGVPETQYF.